These 7 T cell receptor beta chains came from one sample sequenced in a study of cytomegalovirus exposure and HLA in healthy donors. The PCR employed 60 Vbeta primers together with 13 Jbeta primers. Repertoires were generated with immunoSEQ multiplex PCR, while TCRdb's copy carries only in-frame clones and drops some. The table lists 90,000 to 120,000 clones, approximately 76% of them singletons, with approximately 2.4% in the top ten. The sample was PBMCs. These receptor sequences come from a man younger than 35 in good health and CMV-seronegative.

The rearrangement joins TRBV5-6 to TRBJ2-7; TRBD1 aligns across 10 bases. This CDR3 spans 14 amino acids. V gave up 4 bases and J gave up 2 bases; unmatched junction bases: 3. Germline lookup yields CDR1 SGHDT and CDR2 YYEEEE. The CDR3 region has the DNA TGTGCCAGCAGCACGGGACAGGGGACCTACGAGCAGTACTTC. This encodes CASSTGQGTYEQYF.

This clone was found once. The chain links TRBV4-1 to TRBJ2-5; tentatively, D is TRBD2 (5 bases). Near its end, the DNA agrees better with TRBJ2-7, so the J call may be wrong. The CDR3 is 14 residues long. Germline CDR1 is MGHRA and CDR2 is YSYEKL. CDR3 bases: TGCGCCAGCAGCCAAGAGTCCCCCGGGGTCGAGCAGTACTTC. Its protein product is CASSQESPGVEQYF.

This clone is a singleton in its sample. The chain uses TRBV7-2 and TRBJ1-2; D perhaps matches TRBD1 (5 bases). This CDR3 region has 14 residues. The V and J ends lost 1 base and 2 bases respectively, with 8 bases between them. CDR1 and CDR2 (germline): SGHTA, FQGNSA. The CDR3 sequence is CASSLVDRNYGYTF. CDR3 nucleotide sequence: TGTGCCAGCAGCTTAGTCGACAGAAACTATGGCTACACCTTC.

The chain has TRBV4-2 and TRBJ1-6; the match to TRBD1 covers 8 bases. The CDR3 has 15 residues. Germline lookup yields CDR1 LGHNA and CDR2 YNFKEQ. The J segment lost 10 bases and the V segment lost 3 bases, leaving 8 bases of the junction unmatched. The CDR3 is CASSQADRDGSPLHF. In DNA form, the CDR3 reads TGTGCCAGCAGCCAGGCGGACAGGGACGGATCACCCCTCCACTTT.

V gene TRBV27 combines with J gene TRBJ1-5; no reliable D call. This CDR3 has 13 amino acids. Germline V gives CDR1 MNHEY, CDR2 SMNVEV (reference sequence). V was pared by 8 bases and J by 3 bases, with 11 bases between. The CDR3: CASSRIVNQPQHF. In DNA form, the CDR3 reads TGTGCCAGCTCCAGGATCGTCAATCAGCCCCAGCATTTT.

The gene calls are TRBV6-1 and TRBJ2-4, with D unclear. The V gene lost 1 base and the J gene lost 0 bases, with 13 bases spanning the gap. In germline, CDR1 is MNHNS, CDR2 SASEGT. The CDR3 consists of 17 residues. CDR3 sequence: CASSEDARSLAKNIQYF. CDR3 nucleotides: TGTGCCAGCAGTGAAGACGCCAGAAGTTTAGCCAAAAACATTCAGTACTTC.

The V and J genes are TRBV28 and TRBJ1-1, with a possible D match to TRBD1 (6 bases). The CDR3 totals 14 residues. The ends were cut back, 10 bases at V and 4 bases at J, with 19 bases in the middle. Germline CDR1 is MDHEN and CDR2 is SYDVKM. CDR3 residues: CATDLGASSTEAFF. The CDR3 DNA sequence: TGTGCCACTGACTTGGGGGCTTCTTCCACTGAAGCTTTCTTT.